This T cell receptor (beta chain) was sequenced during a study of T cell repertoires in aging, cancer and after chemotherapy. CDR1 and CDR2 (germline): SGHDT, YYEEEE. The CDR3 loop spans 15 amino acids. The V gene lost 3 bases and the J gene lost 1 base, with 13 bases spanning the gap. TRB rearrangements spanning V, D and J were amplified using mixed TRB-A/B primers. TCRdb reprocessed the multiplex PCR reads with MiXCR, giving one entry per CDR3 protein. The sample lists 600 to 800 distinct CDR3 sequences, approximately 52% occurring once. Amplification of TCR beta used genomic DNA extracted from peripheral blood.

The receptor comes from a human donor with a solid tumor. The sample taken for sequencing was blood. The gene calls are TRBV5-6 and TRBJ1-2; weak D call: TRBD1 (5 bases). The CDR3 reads CASSSGGGVNYGYTF. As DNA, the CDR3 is TGTGCCAGCAGCTCCGGCGGGGGGGTTAACTATGGCTACACCTTC.